The clone carrying this T cell receptor (beta chain) was seen ten or more times. The antigen is unknown. Generation of TCR beta libraries employed quantitative 5'-RACE incorporating molecular barcodes. One entry per CDR3 protein results from TCRdb running MiXCR on the 5' RACE reads. The sample has about 500,000 distinct CDR3 sequences, approximately 5% seen once. This sample stems from a study of CD8 T cells in ankylosing spondylitis. Study results and limitations: Significant enrichment of disease-linked clones was reported in matched ankylosing spondylitis synovial fluid. There was a TCR beta motif, made of several highly homologous variants, that appeared characteristic of ankylosing spondylitis blood. In peripheral blood, disease-linked CD8+ clones occurred at relatively low frequencies.

Germline loops: CDR1 SEHNR, CDR2 FQNEAQ (reference sequence). Trimming shortened V by 9 bases and J by 0 bases, and 6 bases separated the two germline ends. The CDR3 spans 13 residues. Sequencing was carried out using blood, either unsorted or a sorted T cell fraction (not recorded which). The chain couples TRBV7-9 to TRBJ2-6, with D perhaps matching TRBD1 (5 bases). The source of this sequence is a male donor with ankylosing spondylitis. CDR3 nucleotides: TGTGCCAGTACAGGCTCTGGGGCCAACGTCCTGACTTTC. Residues: CASTGSGANVLTF.